Each of the 2 T cell receptor beta chains below was sequenced from the same sample in a study of spatial heterogeneity in lung cancer. Time point specified: blood at routine non-recurrence follow-up after resection. TCRdb re-called the 5' RACE reads with MiXCR, one entry per CDR3 protein. Altogether around 41,000 distinct CDR3 sequences are present, about 23% being singletons, with the ten largest covering about 7.7%. Sequenced here: PBMCs, sampled at follow-up. Source of these receptors: a female donor with early-stage non-small cell lung cancer.

In regard to this clonotype: An end of the junction differs from the germline gene, which may be a read error. This rearrangement joins TRBV28 to TRBJ1-1; D is undetermined. The length of the CDR3 is 12 residues. Germline V CDR1 and CDR2: MDHEN, SYDVKM. CDR3 sequence reads: CASMTLNTEAYF. CDR3 nucleotide sequence: TGTGCCAGCATGACCCTGAACACTGAAGCTTACTTT.

This clonotype was detected once. V usage is TRBV7-8 and J usage is TRBJ2-7; tentative D call: TRBD2 (6 bases). The germline V gene has CDR1 SGHVS and CDR2 FQNEAQ. The CDR3 covers 16 residues. Trimming shortened V by 5 bases and J by 6 bases, and 23 bases separated the two germline ends. CDR3 bases: TGTGCCAGCAGCCCCCGGCGGGGTAGCCCGCCGCGCGAGCAGTACTTC. It is translated as CASSPRRGSPPREQYF.